Listed below are T cell receptor beta chains from one sample, sequenced in a study of blood T cell repertoires in COVID-19. This table comes from immunoSEQ multiplex PCR, and its TCRdb copy is limited to in-frame clones, with some not included. The table has 490,000 or so clones, approximately 91% seen once. Material for sequencing was PBMCs or T cells enriched from blood (not recorded which). These receptor sequences come from a woman aged 55-70 years who had recovered from COVID-19. CDR3s include the opening cysteine and the closing phenylalanine or tryptophan. Fields, in order: J gene, V gene, D gene, CDR3 length, clone size, CDR3 protein, CDR3 DNA. A D gene is named only where the DNA matches it firmly. Where a row states a size, it is once, few, many or the class of an expanded clone; other rows omit it.

J: TRBJ1-1
V: TRBV28
D: -
length: 12
size: -
CDR3: CASSPGVTEAFF
DNA: TGTGCCAGCAGCCCCGGAGTCACTGAAGCTTTCTTT

J: TRBJ1-3
V: TRBV6-5
D: -
length: 15
size: -
CDR3: CASSYSPGAGNTIYF
DNA: TGTGCCAGCAGTTATTCCCCCGGGGCTGGAAACACCATATATTTT

J: TRBJ1-2
V: TRBV6-1
D: -
length: 17
size: -
CDR3: CASSGVEGTPYNYGYTF
DNA: TGTGCCAGCAGTGGCGTGGAGGGAACCCCCTATAACTATGGCTACACCTTC

J: TRBJ2-5
V: TRBV2
D: -
length: 13
size: few
CDR3: CASSERLVETQYF
DNA: TGTGCCAGCAGTGAGAGGCTAGTAGAGACCCAGTACTTC

J: TRBJ1-2
V: TRBV5-6
D: -
length: 14
size: -
CDR3: CASSLSRGTGGYTF
DNA: TGTGCCAGCAGCTTGTCTCGCGGCACAGGGGGCTACACCTTC

J: TRBJ1-4
V: TRBV15
D: TRBD1
length: 15
size: -
CDR3: CATSPPTGGGEKLFF
DNA: TGTGCCACCAGCCCCCCGACAGGGGGCGGTGAAAAACTGTTTTTT

J: TRBJ1-1
V: TRBV5-1
D: TRBD1
length: 16
size: few
CDR3: CASSLAADRVNTEAFF
DNA: TGCGCCAGCAGCTTGGCCGCGGACAGGGTGAACACTGAAGCTTTCTTT

J: TRBJ1-2
V: TRBV5-4
D: -
length: 15
size: -
CDR3: CASSYPGRGAYGYTF
DNA: TGTGCCAGCAGCTACCCCGGACGGGGAGCCTATGGCTACACCTTC

J: TRBJ1-1
V: TRBV6-5
D: -
length: 11
size: -
CDR3: CASNPHPEAFF
DNA: TGTGCCAGCAACCCACATCCGGAAGCTTTCTTT

J: TRBJ1-1
V: TRBV7-9
D: TRBD1
length: 14
size: -
CDR3: CASSRGDRGTEAFF
DNA: TGTGCCAGCAGCCGAGGGGACAGGGGAACTGAAGCTTTCTTT

J: TRBJ1-2
V: TRBV11-2
D: TRBD1
length: 15
size: -
CDR3: CASSLDLVGGHGYTF
DNA: TGTGCCAGCAGCTTAGATCTGGTAGGGGGCCATGGCTACACCTTC

J: TRBJ2-2
V: TRBV6-5
D: -
length: 15
size: -
CDR3: CASSYGRTGTGELFF
DNA: TGTGCCAGCAGTTATGGGAGGACGGGGACCGGGGAGCTGTTTTTT

J: TRBJ2-3
V: TRBV6-2/TRBV6-3
D: TRBD1
length: 17
size: -
CDR3: CASSSSGTDHPTDTQYF
DNA: TGTGCCAGCAGTTCGTCGGGGACAGACCACCCCACAGATACGCAGTATTTT

J: TRBJ1-1
V: TRBV5-1
D: TRBD1
length: 13
size: -
CDR3: CASSQGQGTEAFF
DNA: TGCGCCAGCAGCCAAGGACAGGGAACTGAAGCTTTCTTT

J: TRBJ1-1
V: TRBV2
D: -
length: 13
size: -
CDR3: CASSETRQLEAFF
DNA: TGTGCCAGCAGTGAAACAAGACAGCTTGAAGCTTTCTTT

J: TRBJ1-4
V: TRBV21-1
D: -
length: 17
size: -
CDR3: CASSKVAKQATNEKLFF
DNA: TGTGCCAGCAGCAAAGTGGCAAAACAGGCAACTAATGAAAAACTGTTTTTT

J: TRBJ1-2
V: TRBV29-1
D: TRBD1
length: 11
size: -
CDR3: CSVQGAFGYTF
DNA: TGCAGCGTCCAGGGGGCCTTTGGCTACACCTTC

J: TRBJ2-2
V: TRBV30
D: -
length: 15
size: -
CDR3: CAWSVRRGGYGELFF
DNA: TGTGCCTGGAGTGTACGGAGGGGGGGATACGGGGAGCTGTTTTTT

J: TRBJ1-6
V: TRBV2
D: -
length: 14
size: -
CDR3: CASSVKRVELPLHF
DNA: TGTGCCAGCAGTGTTAAACGGGTCGAATTACCCCTCCACTTT

J: TRBJ1-2
V: TRBV5-6
D: TRBD1
length: 13
size: -
CDR3: CASSLVQGNGYTF
DNA: TGTGCCAGCAGCTTGGTACAGGGGAATGGCTACACCTTC

J: TRBJ1-5
V: TRBV12-5
D: -
length: 14
size: -
CDR3: CASGPDSSNQPQHF
DNA: TGTGCTAGTGGTCCCGACAGTAGCAATCAGCCCCAGCATTTT

J: TRBJ1-1
V: TRBV5-1
D: -
length: 13
size: -
CDR3: CASSLAKGRAAFF
DNA: TGCGCCAGCAGCTTGGCCAAGGGCAGGGCAGCTTTCTTT

J: TRBJ1-2
V: TRBV6-6
D: -
length: 13
size: -
CDR3: CASKAQLNYGYTF
DNA: TGTGCCAGCAAGGCACAGTTGAACTATGGCTACACCTTC

J: TRBJ1-1
V: TRBV5-1
D: -
length: 12
size: -
CDR3: CASSSPSPEAFF
DNA: TGCGCCAGCAGCTCCCCTTCCCCTGAAGCTTTCTTT

J: TRBJ2-3
V: TRBV5-1
D: -
length: 15
size: few
CDR3: CASSSRDSEGDTQYF
DNA: TGCGCCAGCAGTTCTCGGGACTCCGAGGGAGATACGCAGTATTTT

J: TRBJ2-3
V: TRBV5-1
D: TRBD2
length: 15
size: -
CDR3: CASSSTSEITDTQYF
DNA: TGCGCCAGCAGCTCTACTAGCGAGATCACAGATACGCAGTATTTT

J: TRBJ2-7
V: TRBV19
D: TRBD2
length: 15
size: -
CDR3: CASRVEGTITHEQYF
DNA: TGTGCCAGTAGGGTCGAGGGGACTATCACCCACGAGCAGTACTTC

J: TRBJ1-6
V: TRBV6-5
D: -
length: 14
size: -
CDR3: CASSSRDTHSPLHF
DNA: TGTGCCAGCAGTTCCCGGGACACACATTCACCCCTCCACTTT

J: TRBJ2-1
V: TRBV24-1
D: -
length: 17
size: -
CDR3: CATSDRAGATWYNEQFF
DNA: TGTGCCACCAGTGATCGGGCGGGGGCTACCTGGTACAATGAGCAGTTCTTC

J: TRBJ1-2
V: TRBV4-1
D: TRBD1
length: 15
size: -
CDR3: CASSHPGTGDYGYTF
DNA: TGCGCCAGCAGCCATCCCGGGACAGGGGACTATGGCTACACCTTC

J: TRBJ2-3
V: TRBV11-2
D: TRBD1
length: 18
size: -
CDR3: CASSLGYVTGGGTDTQYF
DNA: TGTGCCAGCAGCTTAGGCTATGTGACAGGGGGCGGCACAGATACGCAGTATTTT

J: TRBJ1-2
V: TRBV18
D: TRBD1
length: 13
size: once
CDR3: CASSLDRAGGYTF
DNA: TGTGCCAGCTCATTGGACAGGGCGGGTGGCTACACCTTC

J: TRBJ1-5
V: TRBV7-2
D: -
length: 16
size: -
CDR3: CASSYVTGSNNQPQHF
DNA: TGTGCCAGCAGCTACGTAACGGGGTCAAACAATCAGCCCCAGCATTTT

J: TRBJ1-6
V: TRBV10-3
D: TRBD1
length: 15
size: -
CDR3: CAISEDRDHNSPLHF
DNA: TGTGCCATCAGTGAGGACAGGGATCATAATTCACCCCTCCACTTT

J: TRBJ1-6
V: TRBV6-5
D: -
length: 15
size: -
CDR3: CASKEAFLYNSPLHF
DNA: TGTGCCAGCAAGGAGGCCTTCCTTTATAATTCACCCCTCCACTTT

J: TRBJ1-1
V: TRBV5-4
D: -
length: 12
size: -
CDR3: CASSRMGERAFF
DNA: TGTGCCAGCAGCCGGATGGGAGAGAGAGCTTTCTTT

J: TRBJ2-2
V: TRBV4-1
D: -
length: 13
size: -
CDR3: CASSQGATGELFF
DNA: TGCGCCAGCAGCCAAGGGGCCACCGGGGAGCTGTTTTTT

J: TRBJ1-5
V: TRBV15
D: -
length: 15
size: -
CDR3: CATSRDQGSHQPQHF
DNA: TGTGCCACCAGCAGAGATCAGGGGTCGCATCAGCCCCAGCATTTT

J: TRBJ2-1
V: TRBV5-1
D: TRBD2
length: 15
size: -
CDR3: CASSYRLAGGNEQFF
DNA: TGCGCCAGCAGCTACCGACTAGCGGGGGGAAATGAGCAGTTCTTC

J: TRBJ1-2
V: TRBV27
D: TRBD1
length: 16
size: -
CDR3: CASSLYRTGGNYGYTF
DNA: TGTGCCAGCAGTTTATACCGGACAGGGGGAAACTATGGCTACACCTTC